The 10 T cell receptor delta chains reported below all come from one sample, sequenced in a study of delta chains in infants with herpesvirus infections. PBMC RNA was reverse transcribed using gamma-chain- and delta-chain-specific primers. TCRdb re-called the RT-PCR reads via CATT. The table records over a thousand delta-chain clones, about a third of them present only once. Source: peripheral blood, taken at time point 1 of longitudinal follow-up. Every receptor here comes from a human donor who was a Ugandan infant, either HIV-exposed or HIV-unexposed (not recorded which).

This clone appeared once. The chain employs TRDV1 and TRDJ1, with D perhaps given as TRDD2 or TRDD3 (7 bases each). The CDR3 totals 20 residues. Trimming cost V 0 bases and J 0 bases, with 23 bases left between them. CDR1 is TSWWSYY and CDR2 is QGS in the germline V gene. Here the CDR3 reads CALGELDSYVGGIDTDKLIF. The CDR3 nucleotides read TGTGCTCTTGGGGAACTCGATTCCTACGTCGGGGGGATTGACACCGATAAACTCATCTTT.

For the CDR3, the DNA is TGTGCTCTTGGGGAGGACTGGGGGCCCAACACCGATAAACTCATCTTT. Protein sequence: CALGEDWGPNTDKLIF. V and J are TRDV1 and TRDJ1; TRDD3 aligns across 8 bases. The junction had 6 bases not matched to a gene; V was cut back by 3 bases and J by 0 bases. CDR1 and CDR2 (germline): TSWWSYY, QGS. The CDR3 runs 16 residues.

This clone rates as large. Distinct nucleotide sequences in the sample also encode this CDR3. The chain is built from TRDV2 and TRDJ1, with a possible D match to TRDD3 (6 bases). This CDR3 has 13 amino acids. From germline, CDR1 is GEAIGNYY and CDR2 EKD. V shed 1 base and J shed 2 bases, with 7 bases lying between them. CDR3 bases: TGTGCCTGTGACACGTGGGGGACCGATAAACTCATCTTT. Amino acid sequence: CACDTWGTDKLIF.

The chain joins TRDV2 to TRDJ2, with 12 bases identical to TRDD3. This CDR3 is built from 20 residues. V dropped 3 bases and J dropped 1; count of bases not matched to a gene: 14. Per the germline V gene, CDR1 is GEAIGNYY and CDR2 is EKD. The CDR3 loop reads CACDEAGLGDTPRLTAQLFF. The CDR3 nucleotides are TGTGCCTGTGACGAAGCTGGGCTGGGGGATACGCCCCGTTTGACAGCACAACTCTTCTTT.

The chain is built from TRDV1 and TRDJ1, with D tentatively TRDD3 (5 bases). The V and J ends lost 0 bases and 2 bases respectively, with 19 bases between them. The germline gives CDR1 TSWWSYY, CDR2 QGS. This CDR3 has 18 amino acids. CDR3 bases: TGTGCTCTTGGGGAACTACTCGGGGGCCGCTGCATTACCGATAAACTCATCTTT. Its translation is CALGELLGGRCITDKLIF.

On this clone itself: Being one base from a much bigger clone, this may be a read error. The V and J genes are TRDV1 and TRDJ1; 7 bases line up with TRDD3. Trimming at V came to 2 bases and at J to 3 bases, leaving 30 bases not matched to a gene. CDR1 TSWWSYY and CDR2 QGS come from the germline V gene. The CDR3 loop spans 23 amino acids. CDR3 residues: CALGEKFLTSTLLGLGSSDKLIF. The CDR3 coding sequence is TGTGCTCTTGGGGAAAAATTCTTGACCTCGACCTTACTGGGGCTAGGATCCTCCGATAAACTCATCTTT.

Judged by abundance, this clone is large (0.1 to 1%). The sample has other DNA sequences that encode this CDR3 too. This chain joins TRDV1 and TRDJ1, with 9 bases that match TRDD3. With V trimmed by 3 bases and J by 0 bases, 14 bases remained unmatched. Germline CDR1 and CDR2: TSWWSYY and QGS. The CDR3 has 19 amino acids. The CDR3 nucleotides are TGTGCTCTTGGGGATCCCATTCCTACGGGGGATACTTACACCGATAAACTCATCTTT. It is translated as CALGDPIPTGDTYTDKLIF.

This clone was seen a few times. The rearrangement links TRDV1 to TRDJ1; 9 nucleotides agree with TRDD2. CDR3 length equals 22 residues. V dropped 3 bases and J dropped 0; count of bases not matched to a gene: 23. Per the germline V gene, CDR1 is TSWWSYY and CDR2 is QGS. The CDR3 sequence is CALGEVAFLLEIPPFYTDKLIF. Written as DNA, the CDR3 is TGTGCTCTTGGGGAGGTGGCCTTCCTACTGGAGATACCCCCGTTCTACACCGATAAACTCATCTTT.

This clone appeared a single time. This chain links TRDV1 with TRDJ1, with TRDD3 matching over 8 bases. V gave up 0 bases and J gave up 0 bases; unmatched junction bases: 15. CDR1 and CDR2 (germline): TSWWSYY, QGS. This CDR3 comprises 20 residues. CDR3 nucleotide sequence: TGTGCTCTTGGGGAACTAGGATTACGGGGATACCACTTGTACACCGATAAACTCATCTTT. This sequence encodes CALGELGLRGYHLYTDKLIF.

This clone ranks as large (0.1 to 1%). V is TRDV1 and J is TRDJ1; TRDD3 agrees at 8 bases. Germline V gene sequence: CDR1 TSWWSYY, CDR2 QGS. Unmatched junction bases numbered 20, after V lost 9 bases and J lost 2 bases. This CDR3 spans 18 amino acids. The CDR3 sequence: CALLPRSGGFSDTDKLIF. The CDR3 DNA follows: TGTGCTCTGCTCCCTCGTAGTGGGGGATTCTCCGATACCGATAAACTCATCTTT.